The T cell receptor (beta chain) described here comes from a study of post-analysis software for immune sequencing data. About the research overall: Disease courses included relapsing-remitting, secondary progressive and progressive-relapsing multiple sclerosis. General observations from the study: Significantly decreased normalized Chao1 diversity was recorded for multiple sclerosis patients relative to controls. In patients, TRBV5-6, TRBV5-1 and TRBV20-1 belonged to five TRBV segments found more frequently than in controls. By F measure, strong co-clustering occurred among samples prepared in the same batch.

After removal of 5 bases from V and 5 bases from J, the junction contained 8 bases not matched to a gene. The CDR3 covers 14 residues. CDR1 SQVTM and CDR2 ANQGSEA come from the germline V gene. Sequencing libraries made from TCR beta cDNA carried unique molecular identifiers. Each sample of about 0.95 to 11 million input T cells yielded 500,000 or so cDNA molecules, so each molecule approximated one T cell. TCRdb recomputed calls from the PCR reads with MiXCR, one row per CDR3 protein. The data show 750,000 to 950,000 distinct CDR3 sequences, about 50% seen once. On this clonotype: The antigen is not known.

V usage is TRBV29-1 and J usage is TRBJ2-5; 10 bases are shared with TRBD1. The TCR sequence derives from a girl under 18 with multiple sclerosis. The sample consisted of blood. CDR3 region: CSVTTGGVGETQYF. CDR3 nucleotide sequence: TGCAGCGTTACGACAGGGGGCGTTGGGGAGACCCAGTACTTC.